A single sample gave rise to the 11 T cell receptor beta chains below, sequenced in a study of T cells in Graves' hyperthyroidism and ophthalmopathy. TCR beta CDR3 regions were amplified from RNA. The HTBI primer set served for first-round RT-PCR of the TCR CDR3. Each CDR3 protein gets one entry after TCRdb re-called the multiplex PCR reads with MiXCR. The profile shows around 370,000 distinct CDR3 sequences, less than 20% of them singletons. Sequencing was carried out using blood. These TCRs come from a man aged 18 to 29 with Graves' ophthalmopathy.

The chain recombines TRBV5-1 with TRBJ2-1; no clear D. Deletions cut 0 bases from V and 7 bases from J, with 11 bases between. Germline CDR1 SGHRS, CDR2 YFSETQ. This CDR3 is 14 amino acids long. The CDR3 bases are TGCGCCAGCAGCTTGGTGGTCGACCCGAATGAGCAGTTCTTC. It is translated as CASSLVVDPNEQFF.

The chain employs TRBV5-4 and TRBJ2-5; possibly TRBD1 for D (5 bases). This CDR3 has 16 amino acids. Germline CDR1 and CDR2: SGHNT and YYREEE (reference sequence). Trimming stripped 4 bases from V and 1 base from J, with 17 bases between. In DNA form, the CDR3 reads TGTGCCAGCAGCCATGTCCCGGTTGGGGCCCAAGAGACCCAGTACTTC. This sequence encodes CASSHVPVGAQETQYF.

The J gene is TRBJ2-3, the V gene TRBV3-1; D gene uncertain. Germline loops: CDR1 LGHDT, CDR2 YNNKEL (reference sequence). The CDR3 is made up of 13 amino acids. With 3 bases removed from V and 8 bases from J, the gap between germline ends came to 12 bases. The CDR3: CASSQPDAGTQYF. For the CDR3, the DNA is TGTGCCAGCAGCCAGCCGGATGCCGGTACGCAGTATTTT.

This clonotype showed up many times. The chain links TRBV27 to TRBJ2-3, with a possible D match to TRBD1 (5 bases). Germline-derived CDR1 and CDR2 are MNHEY and SMNVEV (reference sequence). This CDR3 contains 16 residues. Trimming shortened V by 0 bases and J by 0 bases, and 10 bases separated the two germline ends. Here the CDR3 reads CASSLSVGASTDTQYF. The CDR3 DNA reads as TGTGCCAGCAGTTTATCGGTAGGGGCAAGCACAGATACGCAGTATTTT.

This clonotype was counted many times. The V and J genes are TRBV12-3 or TRBV12-4 and TRBJ2-7; 8 bases are a match to TRBD1. The CDR3 length is 15 residues. V dropped 6 bases and J dropped 5; count of bases not matched to a gene: 12. The CDR3 protein is CASSNRDRSPHEQYF. The CDR3 DNA is TGTGCCAGCAGCAATAGGGACAGGAGCCCTCACGAGCAGTACTTC.

This clonotype was observed many times. The rearrangement joins TRBV7-2 to TRBJ2-1, with D unresolved. Germline CDR1 and CDR2: SGHTA and FQGNSA. Deletions cut 0 bases from V and 2 bases from J, with 8 bases between. This CDR3 is built from 15 residues. The chain's CDR3 is CASSLAQGTYNEQFF. The CDR3 DNA is TGTGCCAGCAGCTTAGCCCAAGGGACCTACAATGAGCAGTTCTTC.

In regard to this clonotype: The junction departs from the called germline gene at one end, perhaps through a read error. The V and J genes are TRBV9 and TRBJ2-5; 8 nucleotides align to TRBD1. The CDR3 covers 17 residues. CDR1 is SGDLS, CDR2 YYNGEE, per germline. This CDR3 reads CACSVGGSGGELETQYF. The CDR3 DNA is TGTGCCTGCAGCGTAGGAGGGTCAGGGGGCGAACTAGAGACCCAGTACTTC.

The gene calls are TRBV6-1 and TRBJ1-5; D perhaps matches TRBD1 (6 bases). V was pared by 1 base and J by 2 bases, with 15 bases between. The CDR3 spans 17 residues. CDR1 and CDR2 (germline): MNHNS, SASEGT. CDR3: CASSEVDRRVGNQPQHF. Written as DNA, the CDR3 is TGTGCCAGCAGTGAAGTAGACAGGAGGGTGGGCAATCAGCCCCAGCATTTT.

V and J are TRBV29-1 and TRBJ2-1; 9 bases match TRBD2. CDR3 length: 14 amino acids. Unmatched junction bases numbered 8, after V lost 7 bases and J lost 4 bases. The germline V gene has CDR1 SQVTM and CDR2 ANQGSEA. The CDR3 DNA reads TGCAGCGGCGGGAAGACTAGCGGATACAATGAGCAGTTCTTC. This gives the protein CSGGKTSGYNEQFF.

This clonotype was detected a few times. The V and J genes are TRBV4-1 and TRBJ1-1; no clear D gene. CDR1 and CDR2 from the germline V gene are MGHRA and YSYEKL. Trimming removed 5 bases at V and 1 base at J, with 23 bases between. The CDR3 has 18 residues. The chain's CDR3 is CASSNIYTYRTQNTEAFF. As DNA, the CDR3 is TGCGCCAGCAGCAATATATACACTTATCGAACCCAGAACACTGAAGCTTTCTTT.

This clonotype was seen repeatedly, ten times or more. CDR3 sequence (DNA): TGCGCCAGCAGCGACAGGGCTAGCACTGAAGCTTTCTTT. The encoded protein is CASSDRASTEAFF. V gene TRBV5-1 combines with J gene TRBJ1-1; 7 nucleotides line up with TRBD1. CDR3 length: 13 amino acids. CDR1 and CDR2 (germline): SGHRS, YFSETQ. J was trimmed by 4 bases and V by 4 bases; bases with no gene match: 4.